This T cell receptor beta chain was retrieved from a study of OX40 agonist ivuxolimab in advanced cancers. Whole-study context: Treatment received earlier with anti-PD-1, anti-PD-L1 or anti-CTLA-4 agents was allowed, and approximately 40% had some. Two patients with cutaneous melanoma and one with hepatocellular carcinoma, three in total, showed partial responses. Study-level findings and limits: Both CD4+ and CD8+ T cell populations in blood had undergone clonal expansion by week 6 at 0.1 to 3.0 mg/kg.

V lost 6 bases to trimming and J lost 10 bases, with 17 bases between them. Germline values: CDR1 SGHNT, CDR2 YYREEE (reference sequence). The CDR3 extends over 14 amino acids. With regard to this clone: What it binds is not known.

Sequenced by immunoSEQ multiplex PCR; TCRdb stores in-frame clones only, minus some. The table lists 60,000 to 100,000 clones, about four fifths of them singletons. This sequence joins TRBV5-4 and TRBJ1-6; D is undetermined. Material: CD4+ or CD8+ T cells sorted from blood, obtained in a trial of the OX40 agonist ivuxolimab. The source is an adult with an advanced solid tumor such as melanoma, head and neck, liver or kidney cancer. CDR3 sequence: CASTPTPAISPLHF. CDR3 DNA: TGTGCCAGCACCCCAACTCCCGCCATCTCACCCCTCCACTTT.